The entry below gives a single T cell receptor (beta chain) sequence along with its context. Its antigen is unidentified. The source of the sample is a study of T cells in Graves' hyperthyroidism and ophthalmopathy. With V trimmed by 3 bases and J by 4 bases, 4 bases remained unmatched. This CDR3 comprises 14 residues. Germline V gene data show CDR1 as SEHNR and CDR2 as FQNEAQ (reference sequence). From more than 9 ml of fresh peripheral blood, PBMCs were isolated. Points from the study as a whole: Stable hyperthyroidism was told apart from ophthalmopathy by a model built on 13 V-J features.

Template material for amplifying TCR beta CDR3 regions consisted of RNA transcripts. With the HTBI primer set, the TCR CDR3 went through a first round of RT-PCR. In TCRdb, the multiplex PCR reads were re-called with MiXCR into one record per CDR3 protein. The sample lists 130,000 to 150,000 distinct CDR3 sequences; around 20% were seen once. This chain links TRBV7-9 with TRBJ1-1; 8 nucleotides line up with TRBD1. The sequencing sample was made of blood. The TCR comes from a woman aged 45-65 years with Graves' hyperthyroidism that later progressed to Graves' ophthalmopathy. CDR3 sequence: CASSLQGAPTEAFF. CDR3 nucleotides: TGTGCCAGCAGCTTGCAGGGGGCGCCCACTGAAGCTTTCTTT.